What follows are 25 T cell receptor beta chains derived from one specimen sequenced in a study of T cells in Graves' hyperthyroidism and ophthalmopathy. Researchers amplified the TCR beta CDR3 regions from RNA transcripts. Primed by the HTBI set, a first-round RT-PCR was run on the TCR CDR3. MiXCR, run by TCRdb on the multiplex PCR reads, gives a single entry per CDR3 protein. The repertoire has a few hundred thousand distinct CDR3 sequences, 13% to 15% of them found once; the top ten carry about 14%. Input material: blood. These receptors were obtained from a woman aged 40 to 50 with Graves' hyperthyroidism that later progressed to Graves' ophthalmopathy.

This clonotype was seen more than once but under ten times. This chain links TRBV29-1 with TRBJ1-4, with D unresolved. CDR1 and CDR2 (germline): SQVTM, ANQGSEA. V shed 2 bases and J shed 4 bases, with 11 bases lying between them. The CDR3 consists of 14 residues. In DNA, the CDR3 is TGCAGCGTTGAACTCTGGGGTGTTAATGAAAAACTGTTTTTT. Its protein product is CSVELWGVNEKLFF.

This clonotype showed up many times. This chain links TRBV7-9 with TRBJ2-1, with 9 positions matching TRBD1. V gave up 5 bases and J gave up 7 bases; unmatched junction bases: 12. The CDR3 is 16 residues long. In germline, CDR1 is SEHNR, CDR2 FQNEAQ (reference sequence). CDR3 region: CASSHTGTGLTNEQFF. CDR3 in DNA: TGTGCCAGCAGCCATACCGGGACAGGGCTAACAAATGAGCAGTTCTTC.

This clonotype has a count of ten or more. V and J are TRBV29-1 and TRBJ2-1; 7 positions agree with TRBD1. With V trimmed by 4 bases and J by 4 bases, 4 bases remained unmatched. The germline CDR1 and CDR2 sequences are SQVTM and ANQGSEA. The CDR3 contains 13 residues. The CDR3 sequence: CSVGRDSYNEQFF. CDR3 nucleotide sequence: TGCAGCGTTGGTAGGGACAGTTACAATGAGCAGTTCTTC.

This clonotype appeared many times. The CDR3 loop reads CASSLMTGAVAGTYNEQFF. CDR3 sequence (DNA): TGCGCCAGCAGCCTAATGACAGGGGCAGTAGCGGGAACCTACAATGAGCAGTTCTTC. The gene calls are TRBV4-1 and TRBJ2-1, with D perhaps TRBD1 or TRBD2 (8 bases each). CDR1 and CDR2 (germline): MGHRA, YSYEKL. The CDR3 consists of 19 residues. V was pared by 4 bases and J by 2 bases, with 24 bases between.

J is TRBJ1-2 and V is TRBV29-1; D may be TRBD1 (6 bases). CDR3 length: 14 residues. Trimming shortened V by 4 bases and J by 3 bases, and 15 bases separated the two germline ends. In germline, CDR1 is SQVTM, CDR2 ANQGSEA. The CDR3 reads CSVVVGGPDYGYTF. Here the CDR3 DNA reads TGCAGCGTTGTGGTGGGGGGGCCAGACTATGGCTACACCTTC.

This clonotype showed up many times. The rearrangement joins TRBV29-1 to TRBJ2-7; TRBD1 might be the D (6 bases). Germline V lookup: CDR1 SQVTM, CDR2 ANQGSEA. The CDR3 contains 14 residues. Trimming removed 1 base from V and 3 bases from J, with 13 bases in between. CDR3 sequence (DNA): TGCAGCGTTGAAGGGGACACGGCTGGCTACGAGCAGTACTTC. It is translated as CSVEGDTAGYEQYF.

This clonotype has ten or more counts. V and J are TRBV6-1 and TRBJ1-1, with D unclear. The germline gives CDR1 MNHNS, CDR2 SASEGT. V was shortened by 0 bases and J by 5 bases, with 7 bases between the two germline ends. This CDR3 region has 13 residues. The CDR3 reads CASSEASRTEAFF. Here the CDR3 DNA reads TGTGCCAGCAGTGAAGCGTCGCGGACTGAAGCTTTCTTT.

This clonotype was found a few times. This chain links TRBV12-3 or TRBV12-4 with TRBJ2-1, with D unclear. CDR3 length equals 15 residues. V lost 0 bases to trimming and J lost 3 bases, with 9 bases between them. In DNA form, the CDR3 reads TGTGCCAGCAGTTTAGCGTCGACTGACTACAATGAGCAGTTCTTC. This sequence encodes CASSLASTDYNEQFF.

This clonotype showed up many times. V and J are TRBV29-1 and TRBJ2-1, with D hard to call. Germline V gene lookup returns CDR1 SQVTM and CDR2 ANQGSEA. The CDR3 is 10 amino acids. Trimming left V 4 bases short and J 5 bases short, with 3 bases between. The CDR3 bases are TGCAGCGTTGGAGACAATGAGCAGTTCTTC. Translated: CSVGDNEQFF.

In this sample, this clonotype turned up a few times. The chain couples TRBV3-1 to TRBJ2-7; D is tentatively TRBD1 or TRBD2 (5 bases each). V was pared by 4 bases and J by 3 bases, with 13 bases between. Looked up from germline, CDR1 is LGHDT and CDR2 is YNNKEL (reference sequence). CDR3 length: 14 residues. The DNA of the CDR3 is TGTGCCAGCAGCCCGTACTGGGGGAACTACGAGCAGTACTTC. It translates to CASSPYWGNYEQYF.

V is TRBV19 and J is TRBJ1-5, with 7 bases fitting TRBD1. The germline CDR1 and CDR2 sequences are LNHDA and SQIVND (reference sequence). This CDR3 has 14 residues. V lost 9 bases to trimming and J lost 5 bases; unmatched junction nucleotides: 10. The CDR3 here is CASAGGDEDQPQHF. CDR3 nucleotide sequence: TGTGCCAGCGCAGGGGGGGACGAGGATCAGCCCCAGCATTTT.

This clonotype was observed at least ten times. The chain uses TRBV28 and TRBJ2-5; 12 positions agree with TRBD2. Germline V CDR1 and CDR2: MDHEN, SYDVKM. This CDR3 is 17 amino acids long. Germline trimming cut 6 bases from V and 5 bases from J; bases unmatched to any gene: 13. The CDR3 coding sequence is TGTGCCAGCAGCCGCAGACTAGCGGGAGTATCGTTGGAGACCCAGTACTTC. Its translation is CASSRRLAGVSLETQYF.

This clonotype has at least ten counts. CDR3 DNA sequence: TGTGCCAGCAGTGAAGTCGGGACTAGCGGGAGCCCCACAGATACGCAGTATTTT. It yields the protein CASSEVGTSGSPTDTQYF. The chain employs TRBV6-1 and TRBJ2-3, with 14 nucleotides matching TRBD2. Per germline, CDR1 MNHNS and CDR2 SASEGT. The CDR3 has 18 residues. V was pared by 1 base and J by 2 bases, with 5 bases of the junction left unmatched.

The table lists this clonotype with many counts. CDR3: CASSRSQGMNTEAFF. The CDR3 nucleotides are TGTGCCAGCAGCCGCTCGCAGGGGATGAACACTGAAGCTTTCTTT. The genes are TRBV28 and TRBJ1-1, with D possibly TRBD1 on 6 matching bases. Trimming cost V 6 bases and J 0 bases, with 14 bases left between them. Looked up from germline, CDR1 is MDHEN and CDR2 is SYDVKM. This CDR3 has 15 residues.

This sequence joins TRBV6-4 and TRBJ2-1; 9 nucleotides match TRBD2. CDR3 length: 15 residues. Germline-derived CDR1 and CDR2 are MRHNA and SNTAGT. V shed 4 bases, J shed 9 bases, and the junction held 10 bases outside the gene matches. CDR3 protein: CASSGNSGSKSEQFF. The CDR3 coding sequence is TGTGCCAGCAGTGGTAATAGCGGGAGCAAAAGTGAGCAGTTCTTC.

This clonotype has ten or more counts. This chain uses TRBV2 with TRBJ1-1; TRBD1 might be the D (6 bases). Between the trimmed V and J ends, which lost 5 bases and 5 bases, there was a span of 12 bases. Germline CDR1 SNHLY, CDR2 FYNNEI. CDR3 length: 13 residues. CDR3 bases: TGTGCCAGCAGTTATAACAGGGATACTGAAGCTTTCTTT. As protein: CASSYNRDTEAFF.

This clonotype was observed at least ten times. The chain has TRBV3-1 and TRBJ2-1; 13 nucleotides match TRBD2. From germline, CDR1 is LGHDT and CDR2 YNNKEL (reference sequence). V shed 4 bases, J shed 6 bases, and the junction held 9 bases outside the gene matches. This CDR3 is 17 amino acids long. The CDR3 region is CASSLQLAGGPRNEQFF. In DNA form, the CDR3 reads TGTGCCAGCAGCCTTCAACTAGCGGGAGGGCCCCGCAATGAGCAGTTCTTC.

The rearrangement uses TRBV11-3 and TRBJ1-4; D gene uncertain. Germline CDR1 SGHNT, CDR2 YENEEA. This CDR3 is built from 15 residues. Trimming removed 0 bases from V and 8 bases from J, with 13 bases in between. The CDR3 protein is CASSLELSDPEKLFF. CDR3 DNA: TGTGCCAGCAGCTTAGAACTAAGTGATCCCGAAAAACTGTTTTTT.

With respect to this clonotype: Since a much larger clone is just one base distant, this may be a read error. This rearrangement joins TRBV20-1 to TRBJ2-3; D assignment may be TRBD1 or TRBD2 (5 bases each). V gave up 2 bases and J gave up 3 bases, with 15 bases separating them. Germline V gives CDR1 DFQATT, CDR2 SNEGSKA (reference sequence). CDR3 length: 15 amino acids. CDR3 region: CSARNGGSGTDTQYF. DNA of the CDR3: TGCAGTGCTAGAAATGGGGGTAGTGGGACAGATACGCAGTATTTT.

This clonotype has a count of ten or more. This sequence joins TRBV7-9 and TRBJ2-2, with D unresolved. CDR3 size: 13 residues. Trimming took off 1 base at V and 7 bases at J, with 7 bases between the two ends. The germline V gene encodes CDR1 SEHNR and CDR2 FQNEAQ (reference sequence). CDR3 nucleotides: TGTGCCAGCAGCTTAGTCGGATACGGGGAGCTGTTTTTT. It yields the protein CASSLVGYGELFF.

This clonotype occurred a few times. V is TRBV19 and J is TRBJ1-2; D gene uncertain. In germline, CDR1 is LNHDA, CDR2 SQIVND (reference sequence). V dropped 10 bases and J dropped 4 bases, with 19 bases sitting between them. The CDR3 covers 14 residues. CDR3 in amino acids: CATREEAYGYGYTF. The CDR3 DNA is TGTGCCACCCGGGAGGAGGCCTACGGCTATGGCTACACCTTC.

In its sample, this clonotype was seen many times. V usage is TRBV20-1 and J usage is TRBJ2-1; TRBD2 is a possible D gene (6 bases). Per the germline V gene, CDR1 is DFQATT and CDR2 is SNEGSKA (reference sequence). V dropped 6 bases and J dropped 1 base, with 13 bases sitting between them. The CDR3 is made up of 14 amino acids. Written as DNA, the CDR3 is TGCAGTGCCTCCCGGGACTCGTCCTACAATGAGCAGTTCTTC. Translated, it gives CSASRDSSYNEQFF.

Many counts were recorded for this clonotype. The chain is built from TRBV5-5 and TRBJ2-7; D gene unclear. In germline, CDR1 is SGHKS, CDR2 YYEKEE (reference sequence). Trimming cost V 2 bases and J 6 bases, with 9 bases left between them. The CDR3 contains 12 residues. The CDR3 nucleotides are TGTGCCAGCAGCTTACGACAAGGCGAGCAGTACTTC. Translating it yields CASSLRQGEQYF.

This clonotype was picked up many times. The chain employs TRBV12-3 or TRBV12-4 and TRBJ2-3; a weak D match, TRBD2 (6 bases). The CDR3 covers 16 residues. V lost 5 bases and J 1 base, leaving 16 bases between the germline ends. The chain's CDR3 is CASSPTVGEGTDTQYF. The CDR3 coding sequence is TGTGCCAGCAGTCCAACCGTGGGGGAGGGCACAGATACGCAGTATTTT.

This clonotype was seen more than once but under ten times. This sequence joins TRBV10-2 and TRBJ1-3, with 7 bases identical to TRBD1. Trimming at V came to 2 bases and at J to 4 bases, leaving 8 bases not matched to a gene. Germline-derived CDR1 and CDR2 are WSHSY and SAAADI. The CDR3 has 16 amino acids. CDR3 DNA sequence: TGCGCCAGCAGTGAGCCGGGACAGCCGCCCGGAAACACCATATATTTT. Translating it yields CASSEPGQPPGNTIYF.